The source of this TCR beta chain is a study of blood T cell repertoires in COVID-19. Study context: From T cells, B-cell-depleted T cells, or PBMCs came the material, which was cDNA or gDNA.

Trimming stripped 5 bases from V and 6 bases from J, with 20 bases between. Per the germline V gene, CDR1 is SGHVS and CDR2 is FNYEAQ. The CDR3 totals 15 residues. Method: immunoSEQ multiplex PCR; TCRdb's copy keeps in-frame clones and lacks some. Of approximately 270,000 clones in the sample, roughly 86% are singletons; the top ten hold approximately 10%. This receptor was taken from a man aged 40-49 years with active or convalescent COVID-19. The chain is built from TRBV7-6 and TRBJ2-7; possible D gene TRBD2, 6 bases. Sequencing input: peripheral blood. The CDR3 DNA reads as TGTGCCAGCAGCAAGTACGCGGGGTCGGGTCGCGAGCAGTACTTC. As protein: CASSKYAGSGREQYF.